There are a few counts of the clone carrying this T cell receptor (beta chain). Its antigen is currently unknown. The sample originates from a study of T cell responses to AZD1222 COVID-19 vaccine. Findings and caveats of the study: The donors showed a predominance of white British ancestry and of females, with possible underestimation of clonal diversity. The CD4 TCRs associated with vaccination extended across spike and predominated at 160-218 and 743-854.

The table came from immunoSEQ multiplex PCR; TCRdb's copy has only in-frame clones and leaves some out. The data hold approximately 97,000 clones, with about nine tenths observed a single time. The germline V gene has CDR1 MDHEN and CDR2 SYDVKM. V lost 5 bases to trimming and J lost 3 bases, with 21 bases between them. The CDR3 has 17 amino acids. The V and J genes are TRBV28 and TRBJ2-3; either TRBD1 or TRBD2 may supply D (5 bases each). The sample here was peripheral blood, taken on day 0 of AZD1222 vaccination. The TCR sequence derives from an adult in good health. In DNA form, the CDR3 reads TGTGCCAGCAGTGCCTCCTTAGCGCTCAGGGATACAGATACGCAGTATTTT. This gives the protein CASSASLALRDTDTQYF.